Below are 3 T cell receptor beta chains sequenced from a single sample in a study of regulatory T cells in long-lasting Graves disease. Time point described: persistent/refractory GD, antithyroid drugs over 5 years with positive TRAb. Scientists built the TCR library using RNA that was extracted from PBMCs. Construction of the TCR beta libraries employed iRepertoire HTBI primers in conjunction with Arm-PCR of CDR3 regions. One entry per CDR3 protein, called by TCRdb with MiXCR from the multiplex PCR reads. The sample shows 650,000 to 850,000 distinct CDR3 sequences, around 30% of them seen only once. Sequenced here: peripheral blood mononuclear cells (PBMCs), sampled when the disease was refractory, from a patient treated with antithyroid drugs. The receptors stem from a female donor with Graves disease.

The chain carries TRBV19 and TRBJ2-2, with 12 bases that match TRBD2. The CDR3 spans 16 residues. The junction had 8 bases not matched to a gene; V was cut back by 5 bases and J by 7 bases. Germline assignment: CDR1 LNHDA and CDR2 SQIVND (reference sequence). The CDR3 DNA is TGTGCCAGTAGTCTACTAGCGGGAGGACAGAGCGGGGAGCTGTTTTTT. Encoded protein: CASSLLAGGQSGELFF. Supplemented by reference TRBV19 and TRBJ2-2, the full variable domain reads DGGITQSPKYLFRKEGQNVTLSCEQNLNHDAMYWYRQDPGQGLRLIYYSQIVNDFQKGDIAEGYSVSREKKESFPLTVTSAQKNPTAFYLCASSLLAGGQSGELFFGEGSRLTVL.

This clonotype was seen many times. At one of its ends the junction is not consistent with the germline gene, which may arise from a read error. The rearrangement links TRBV10-2 to TRBJ1-1; 7 bases agree with TRBD1. From germline, CDR1 is WSHSY and CDR2 SAAADI. CDR3 size: 13 residues. CDR3 amino acids: CASRDRVGTEAFF. The DNA for the CDR3 is TGTGCCAGCAGAGACAGGGTTGGCACTGAAGCTTTCTTT.

This chain links TRBV6-1 with TRBJ2-6, with D maybe TRBD2 (6 bases). Per the germline V gene, CDR1 is MNHNS and CDR2 is SASEGT. V was shortened by 6 bases and J by 2 bases, with 14 bases between the two germline ends. The CDR3 is 16 amino acids. CDR3 amino acids: CASSAMCGAGANVLTF. As DNA, the CDR3 is TGTGCCAGCAGCGCGATGTGCGGGGCTGGGGCCAACGTCCTGACTTTC.